These T cell receptor beta chains were read from a single sample in a study of Graves' ophthalmopathy and Graves' hyperthyroidism. TCRdb called the multiplex PCR reads again in MiXCR, with one record for every CDR3 protein. Among around 50,000 distinct CDR3 sequences listed, 50% were seen once. The material sequenced was peripheral blood. The receptors come from an adult man with Graves' ophthalmopathy. CDR3s include the opening cysteine and the closing phenylalanine or tryptophan. Each record gives: CDR3 protein, CDR3 DNA, J gene, CDR3 length, clone size, D gene, V gene. The D gene is left open where the match is weak. Part of the rows lack a size; the others show once, few, many or a class for expanded clones.

CDR3aa: CASSDRAGLAEKLFF
CDR3nt: TGTGCCAGCAGTGATAGGGCAGGGTTGGCTGAAAAACTGTTTTTT
j_gene: TRBJ1-4
len: 15
abundance: many
d_gene: -
v_gene: TRBV2

CDR3aa: CATSRALGTSGTGTGTQYF
CDR3nt: TGTGCCACTAGCAGAGCTCTTGGGACTAGCGGGACCGGCACAGGTACGCAGTATTTT
j_gene: TRBJ2-3
len: 19
abundance: -
d_gene: TRBD2
v_gene: TRBV15

CDR3aa: CASSLTGIYEQCF
CDR3nt: TGTGCCAGCAGCTTGACGGGGATCTACGAGCAGTGCTTC
j_gene: TRBJ2-7
len: 13
abundance: -
d_gene: -
v_gene: TRBV5-6

CDR3aa: CASSLAGGTGPYNEQFF
CDR3nt: TGTGCCAGCAGCTTGGCCGGGGGGACAGGGCCTTACAATGAGCAGTTCTTC
j_gene: TRBJ2-1
len: 17
abundance: many
d_gene: TRBD1
v_gene: TRBV5-8

CDR3aa: CASDRDTNQPQHF
CDR3nt: TGTGCCAGCGACCGGGACACTAATCAGCCCCAGCATTTT
j_gene: TRBJ1-5
len: 13
abundance: medium-sized
d_gene: -
v_gene: TRBV2

CDR3aa: CASSGSSGSRNTGELFF
CDR3nt: TGTGCCAGCAGCGGTTCTAGCGGGAGCCGGAACACCGGGGAGCTGTTTTTT
j_gene: TRBJ2-2
len: 17
abundance: -
d_gene: TRBD2
v_gene: TRBV9

CDR3aa: CASSLRQGPETDTQYF
CDR3nt: TGTGCCAGCAGTTTAAGACAGGGACCTGAGACAGATACGCAGTATTTT
j_gene: TRBJ2-3
len: 16
abundance: many
d_gene: TRBD1
v_gene: TRBV12-3/TRBV12-4

CDR3aa: CASSSVRDPGQYF
CDR3nt: TGTGCCAGCAGTTCAGTTCGGGACCCAGGGCAGTATTTT
j_gene: TRBJ2-3
len: 13
abundance: -
d_gene: -
v_gene: TRBV7-9

CDR3aa: CATSRDRGAYEQYF
CDR3nt: TGTGCCACCAGCAGAGACAGGGGGGCGTACGAGCAGTACTTC
j_gene: TRBJ2-7
len: 14
abundance: -
d_gene: -
v_gene: TRBV15

CDR3aa: CASSRGETSNQPQHF
CDR3nt: TGTGCCAGTAGTAGAGGGGAAACGAGCAATCAGCCCCAGCATTTT
j_gene: TRBJ1-5
len: 15
abundance: many
d_gene: -
v_gene: TRBV19

CDR3aa: CASRATYGAGVENEQYF
CDR3nt: TGCGCCAGCAGGGCAACGTATGGGGCGGGAGTGGAAAATGAGCAGTACTTC
j_gene: TRBJ2-7
len: 17
abundance: -
d_gene: TRBD2
v_gene: TRBV10-1

CDR3aa: CSAARGRRDSNQPQHF
CDR3nt: TGCAGTGCTGCCCGAGGTAGAAGGGATAGCAATCAGCCCCAGCATTTT
j_gene: TRBJ1-5
len: 16
abundance: -
d_gene: -
v_gene: TRBV20-1

CDR3aa: CASMVGEAGWNEQYF
CDR3nt: TGCGCCAGCATGGTAGGGGAAGCAGGTTGGAACGAGCAGTACTTC
j_gene: TRBJ2-7
len: 15
abundance: many
d_gene: -
v_gene: TRBV5-1

CDR3aa: CASSLQGPNYGYTF
CDR3nt: TGCGCCAGCAGTCTTCAAGGTCCTAACTATGGCTACACCTTC
j_gene: TRBJ1-2
len: 14
abundance: many
d_gene: -
v_gene: TRBV5-1

CDR3aa: CASSPEENTGELSF
CDR3nt: TGTGCCAGCAGCCCCGAAGAGAACACCGGGGAGCTGTCTTTT
j_gene: TRBJ2-2
len: 14
abundance: once
d_gene: -
v_gene: TRBV7-3

CDR3aa: CASSLEGISTDTQFF
CDR3nt: TGCGCCAGCAGCTTGGAGGGTATAAGCACAGATACGCAGTTCTTC
j_gene: TRBJ2-1
len: 15
abundance: -
d_gene: -
v_gene: TRBV5-1

CDR3aa: CASSPSGGLTAYEQYF
CDR3nt: TGCGCCAGCAGCCCGTCGGGGGGCCTCACAGCCTACGAGCAGTACTTC
j_gene: TRBJ2-7
len: 16
abundance: many
d_gene: -
v_gene: TRBV5-1

CDR3aa: CASSGRGTDTGELFF
CDR3nt: TGCGCCAGCAGCGGGAGGGGGACGGACACCGGGGAGCTGTTTTTT
j_gene: TRBJ2-2
len: 15
abundance: many
d_gene: -
v_gene: TRBV5-1

CDR3aa: CSAPPGTSRSAEQYF
CDR3nt: TGCAGTGCCCCACCCGGGACTAGCCGTTCGGCCGAGCAGTACTTC
j_gene: TRBJ2-7
len: 15
abundance: once
d_gene: TRBD2
v_gene: TRBV20-1

CDR3aa: CAISPGQGYEQYF
CDR3nt: TGTGCCATCAGCCCGGGACAGGGCTACGAGCAGTACTTC
j_gene: TRBJ2-7
len: 13
abundance: -
d_gene: TRBD1
v_gene: TRBV10-3

CDR3aa: CASRMQGDTEQYF
CDR3nt: TGTGCCAGTAGGATGCAGGGAGATACCGAGCAGTACTTC
j_gene: TRBJ2-7
len: 13
abundance: -
d_gene: -
v_gene: TRBV19

CDR3aa: CASSDTSGPDTQYF
CDR3nt: TGTGCCAGCAGTGACACTAGCGGGCCAGATACGCAGTATTTT
j_gene: TRBJ2-3
len: 14
abundance: -
d_gene: TRBD2
v_gene: TRBV6-4

CDR3aa: CASSKQIGTANTEAFF
CDR3nt: TGTGCCAGCAGCAAACAAATCGGGACAGCGAACACTGAAGCTTTCTTT
j_gene: TRBJ1-1
len: 16
abundance: -
d_gene: TRBD1
v_gene: TRBV14

CDR3aa: CSASPPGSPAETQYF
CDR3nt: TGCAGTGCTTCCCCCCCGGGGAGCCCGGCGGAGACCCAGTACTTC
j_gene: TRBJ2-5
len: 15
abundance: -
d_gene: -
v_gene: TRBV20-1

CDR3aa: CASSLASGDYEQYF
CDR3nt: TGTGCCAGCAGCTTGGCCAGCGGAGATTACGAGCAGTACTTC
j_gene: TRBJ2-7
len: 14
abundance: -
d_gene: -
v_gene: TRBV5-6

CDR3aa: CASSVGQDLYEQYF
CDR3nt: TGTGCCAGCAGCGTAGGACAGGACCTCTACGAGCAGTACTTC
j_gene: TRBJ2-7
len: 14
abundance: -
d_gene: -
v_gene: TRBV9

CDR3aa: CATSGDRARTSGRYNEQYF
CDR3nt: TGTGCCACCAGCGGAGATCGTGCTCGGACTAGCGGGAGGTACAATGAGCAGTATTTT
j_gene: TRBJ2-3
len: 19
abundance: once
d_gene: TRBD2
v_gene: TRBV15

CDR3aa: CASSVRDASNSPLHF
CDR3nt: TGTGCCAGCAGCGTCCGGGACGCAAGTAATTCACCCCTCCACTTT
j_gene: TRBJ1-6
len: 15
abundance: -
d_gene: -
v_gene: TRBV9

CDR3aa: CASSWTGKGTGELFF
CDR3nt: TGTGCCAGTAGCTGGACAGGGAAAGGAACCGGGGAGCTGTTTTTT
j_gene: TRBJ2-2
len: 15
abundance: few
d_gene: TRBD1
v_gene: TRBV19

CDR3aa: CASSYSAFSSYNEQFF
CDR3nt: TGTGCCAGCAGTTACTCAGCTTTTAGCTCCTACAATGAGCAGTTCTTC
j_gene: TRBJ2-1
len: 16
abundance: many
d_gene: -
v_gene: TRBV6-5

CDR3aa: CASRVGDTSTDTQYF
CDR3nt: TGTGCCAGCAGGGTGGGGGACACAAGCACAGATACGCAGTATTTT
j_gene: TRBJ2-3
len: 15
abundance: -
d_gene: -
v_gene: TRBV5-4

CDR3aa: CATSDLRQQETQYF
CDR3nt: TGTGCCACCAGTGATTTACGCCAGCAAGAGACCCAGTACTTC
j_gene: TRBJ2-5
len: 14
abundance: medium-sized
d_gene: -
v_gene: TRBV24-1

CDR3aa: CASSLEAGLAGGKHYEQYF
CDR3nt: TGTGCCAGCAGCTTAGAGGCTGGGCTAGCGGGAGGGAAACACTACGAGCAGTACTTC
j_gene: TRBJ2-7
len: 19
abundance: once
d_gene: TRBD2
v_gene: TRBV7-2

CDR3aa: CSALYRDQREQYF
CDR3nt: TGCAGTGCCCTATACCGGGACCAAAGGGAGCAGTACTTC
j_gene: TRBJ2-7
len: 13
abundance: -
d_gene: -
v_gene: TRBV20-1

CDR3aa: CASSLGHGYEQYF
CDR3nt: TGTGCCAGCAGCTTAGGCCACGGGTACGAGCAGTACTTC
j_gene: TRBJ2-7
len: 13
abundance: -
d_gene: -
v_gene: TRBV13

CDR3aa: CASSVGQDYGYTYEQYF
CDR3nt: TGTGCCAGCAGCGTAGGACAGGACTATGGCTACACCTACGAGCAGTACTTC
j_gene: TRBJ2-7
len: 17
abundance: -
d_gene: -
v_gene: TRBV9

CDR3aa: CASSVGMGPGTEAFF
CDR3nt: TGTGCCAGCAGCGTAGGGATGGGCCCGGGGACTGAAGCTTTCTTT
j_gene: TRBJ1-1
len: 15
abundance: -
d_gene: -
v_gene: TRBV9

CDR3aa: CSAQGNYGYTF
CDR3nt: TGCAGTGCTCAGGGGAACTATGGCTACACCTTC
j_gene: TRBJ1-2
len: 11
abundance: few
d_gene: -
v_gene: TRBV20-1

CDR3aa: CASSLVGYEQYF
CDR3nt: TGTGCCAGCAGCTTAGTAGGGTATGAGCAGTACTTC
j_gene: TRBJ2-7
len: 12
abundance: many
d_gene: -
v_gene: TRBV11-2

CDR3aa: CATNTGGNTGELFF
CDR3nt: TGTGCAACTAATACAGGGGGAAACACCGGGGAGCTGTTTTTT
j_gene: TRBJ2-2
len: 14
abundance: many
d_gene: TRBD1
v_gene: TRBV19

CDR3aa: CASRVGLLPHNSPLHF
CDR3nt: TGTGCCAGCAGGGTTGGACTTCTCCCACATAATTCACCCCTCCACTTT
j_gene: TRBJ1-6
len: 16
abundance: once
d_gene: -
v_gene: TRBV2

CDR3aa: CASSQETASYEQYF
CDR3nt: TGCGCCAGCAGCCAAGAGACTGCATCCTACGAGCAGTACTTC
j_gene: TRBJ2-7
len: 14
abundance: many
d_gene: -
v_gene: TRBV4-1

CDR3aa: CASSPPGTAIYEQYF
CDR3nt: TGTGCCAGCAGTCCCCCCGGGACAGCTATTTACGAGCAGTACTTC
j_gene: TRBJ2-7
len: 15
abundance: many
d_gene: TRBD1
v_gene: TRBV28

CDR3aa: CASSGDYSNQPQHF
CDR3nt: TGTGCCAGTTCCGGGGACTATAGCAATCAGCCCCAGCATTTT
j_gene: TRBJ1-5
len: 14
abundance: -
d_gene: -
v_gene: TRBV19

CDR3aa: CASSPGASVAGTQYF
CDR3nt: TGTGCCAGCAGCCCTGGGGCTAGCGTGGCCGGTACGCAGTATTTT
j_gene: TRBJ2-3
len: 15
abundance: -
d_gene: -
v_gene: TRBV7-9

CDR3aa: CASSHRLRTDTQYF
CDR3nt: TGTGCCAGCAGCCACCGCCTCAGAACAGATACGCAGTATTTT
j_gene: TRBJ2-3
len: 14
abundance: -
d_gene: -
v_gene: TRBV14

CDR3aa: CATSNVTSGHYQQYF
CDR3nt: TGTGCCACCAGTAACGTAACTAGCGGACACTACCAGCAGTACTTC
j_gene: TRBJ2-7
len: 15
abundance: -
d_gene: TRBD2
v_gene: TRBV6-6

CDR3aa: CASSLPLGRESSYNEQFF
CDR3nt: TGCGCCAGCAGCCTGCCCCTGGGGCGAGAAAGCTCCTACAATGAGCAGTTCTTC
j_gene: TRBJ2-1
len: 18
abundance: many
d_gene: -
v_gene: TRBV5-1